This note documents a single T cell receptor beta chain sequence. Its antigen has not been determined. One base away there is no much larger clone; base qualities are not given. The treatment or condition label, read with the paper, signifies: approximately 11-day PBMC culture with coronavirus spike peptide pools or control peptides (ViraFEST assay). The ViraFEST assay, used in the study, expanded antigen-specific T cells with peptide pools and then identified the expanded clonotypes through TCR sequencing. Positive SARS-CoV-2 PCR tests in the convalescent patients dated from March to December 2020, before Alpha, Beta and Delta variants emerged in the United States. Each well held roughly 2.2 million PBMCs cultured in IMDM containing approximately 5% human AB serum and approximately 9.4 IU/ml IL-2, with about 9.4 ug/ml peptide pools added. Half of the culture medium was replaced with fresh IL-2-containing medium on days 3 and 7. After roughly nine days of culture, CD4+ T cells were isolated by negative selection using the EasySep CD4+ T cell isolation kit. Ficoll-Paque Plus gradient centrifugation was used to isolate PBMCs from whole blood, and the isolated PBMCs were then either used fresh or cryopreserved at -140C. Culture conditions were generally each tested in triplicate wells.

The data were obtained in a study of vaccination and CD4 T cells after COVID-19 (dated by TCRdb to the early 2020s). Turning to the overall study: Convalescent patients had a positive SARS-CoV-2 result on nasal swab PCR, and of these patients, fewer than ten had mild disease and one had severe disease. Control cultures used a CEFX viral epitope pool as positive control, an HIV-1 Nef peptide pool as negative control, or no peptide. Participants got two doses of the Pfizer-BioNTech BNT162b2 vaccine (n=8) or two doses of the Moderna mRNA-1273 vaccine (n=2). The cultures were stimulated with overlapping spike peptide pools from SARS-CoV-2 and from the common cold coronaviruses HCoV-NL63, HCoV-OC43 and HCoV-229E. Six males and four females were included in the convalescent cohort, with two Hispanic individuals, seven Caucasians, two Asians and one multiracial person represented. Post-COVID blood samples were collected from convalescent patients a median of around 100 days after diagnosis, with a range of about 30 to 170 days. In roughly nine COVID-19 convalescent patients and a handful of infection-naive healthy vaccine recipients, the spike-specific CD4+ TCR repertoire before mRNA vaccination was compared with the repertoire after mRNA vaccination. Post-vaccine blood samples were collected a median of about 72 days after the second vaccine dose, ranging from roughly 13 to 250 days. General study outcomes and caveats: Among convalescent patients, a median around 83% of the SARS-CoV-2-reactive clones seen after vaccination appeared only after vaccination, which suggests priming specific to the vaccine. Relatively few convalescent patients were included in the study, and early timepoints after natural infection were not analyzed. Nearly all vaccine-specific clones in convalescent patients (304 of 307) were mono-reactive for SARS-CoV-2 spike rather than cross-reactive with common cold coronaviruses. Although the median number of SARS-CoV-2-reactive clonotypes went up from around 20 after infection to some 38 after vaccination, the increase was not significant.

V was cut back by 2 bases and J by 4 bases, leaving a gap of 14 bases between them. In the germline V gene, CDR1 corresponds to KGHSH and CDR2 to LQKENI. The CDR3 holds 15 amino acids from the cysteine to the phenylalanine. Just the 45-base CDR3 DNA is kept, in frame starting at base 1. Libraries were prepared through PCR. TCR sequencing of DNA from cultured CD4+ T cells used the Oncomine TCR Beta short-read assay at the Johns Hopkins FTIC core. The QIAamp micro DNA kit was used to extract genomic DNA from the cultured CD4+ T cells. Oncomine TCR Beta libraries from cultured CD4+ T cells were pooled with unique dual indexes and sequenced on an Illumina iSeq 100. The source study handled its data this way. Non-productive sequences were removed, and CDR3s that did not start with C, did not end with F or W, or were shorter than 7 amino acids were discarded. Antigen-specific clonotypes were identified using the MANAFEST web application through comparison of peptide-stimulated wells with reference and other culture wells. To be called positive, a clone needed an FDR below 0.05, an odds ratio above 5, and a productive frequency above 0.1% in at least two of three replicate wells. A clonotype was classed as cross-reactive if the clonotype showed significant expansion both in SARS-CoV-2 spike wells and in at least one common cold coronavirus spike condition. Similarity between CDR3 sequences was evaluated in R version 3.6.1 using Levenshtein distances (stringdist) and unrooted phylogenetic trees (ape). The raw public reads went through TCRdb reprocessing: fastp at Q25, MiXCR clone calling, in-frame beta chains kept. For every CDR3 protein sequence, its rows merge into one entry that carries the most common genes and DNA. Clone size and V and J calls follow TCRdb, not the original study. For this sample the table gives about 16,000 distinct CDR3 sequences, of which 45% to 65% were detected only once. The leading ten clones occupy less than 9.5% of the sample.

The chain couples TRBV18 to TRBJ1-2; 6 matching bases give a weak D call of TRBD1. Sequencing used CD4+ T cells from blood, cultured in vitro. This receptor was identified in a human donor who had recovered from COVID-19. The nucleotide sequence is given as TGTGCCAGCTCACCATCGCGGCAGGGGACCTATGGCTACACCTTC. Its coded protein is CASSPSRQGTYGYTF.